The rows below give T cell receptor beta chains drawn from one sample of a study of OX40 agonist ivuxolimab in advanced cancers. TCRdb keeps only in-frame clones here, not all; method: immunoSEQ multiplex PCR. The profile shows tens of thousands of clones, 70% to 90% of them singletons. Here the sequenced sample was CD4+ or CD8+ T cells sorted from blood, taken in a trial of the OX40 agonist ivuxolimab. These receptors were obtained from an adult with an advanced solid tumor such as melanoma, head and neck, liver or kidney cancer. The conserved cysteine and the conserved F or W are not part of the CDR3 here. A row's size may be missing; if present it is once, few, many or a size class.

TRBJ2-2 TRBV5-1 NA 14 ASSLAVGANTGELF
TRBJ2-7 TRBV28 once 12 ASSVQGGRYEQY
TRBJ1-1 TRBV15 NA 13 ATSRDGGLGTEAF
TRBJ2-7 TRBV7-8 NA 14 ASSSSTVGQSYEQY
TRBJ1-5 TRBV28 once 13 ASSPTGGRNQPQH
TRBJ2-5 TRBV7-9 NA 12 ASSLGSEQETQY
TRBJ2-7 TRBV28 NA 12 ASSLTPLAYEQY
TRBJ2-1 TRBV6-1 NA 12 ASRKLRTGDEQF
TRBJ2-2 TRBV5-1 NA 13 ASSWKQGWNRELF
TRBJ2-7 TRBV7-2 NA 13 ASSLVGGTSYEQY
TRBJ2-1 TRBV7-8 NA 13 ASSVDLSSYNEQF